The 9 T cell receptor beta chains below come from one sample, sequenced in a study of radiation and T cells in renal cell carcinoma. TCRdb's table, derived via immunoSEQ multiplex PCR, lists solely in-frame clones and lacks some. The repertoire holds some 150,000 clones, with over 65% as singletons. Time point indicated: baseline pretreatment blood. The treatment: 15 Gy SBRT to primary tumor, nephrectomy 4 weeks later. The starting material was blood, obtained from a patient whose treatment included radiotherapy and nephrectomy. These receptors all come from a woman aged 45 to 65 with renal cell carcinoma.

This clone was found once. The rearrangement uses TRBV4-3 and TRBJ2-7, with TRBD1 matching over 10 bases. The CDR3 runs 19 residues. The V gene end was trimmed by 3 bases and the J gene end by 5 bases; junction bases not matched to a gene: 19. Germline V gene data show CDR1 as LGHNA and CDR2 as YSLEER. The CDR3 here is CASSQGLPKRGTGAHEQYF. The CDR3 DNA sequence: TGCGCCAGCAGCCAGGGACTTCCGAAGAGAGGGACAGGGGCCCACGAGCAGTACTTC.

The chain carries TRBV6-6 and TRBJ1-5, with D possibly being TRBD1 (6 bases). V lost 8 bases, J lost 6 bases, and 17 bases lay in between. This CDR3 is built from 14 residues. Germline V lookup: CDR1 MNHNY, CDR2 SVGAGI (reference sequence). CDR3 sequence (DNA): TGTGCCAGCTCTCTCGCACAGGGAGGTCAGCCCCAGCATTTT. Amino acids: CASSLAQGGQPQHF.

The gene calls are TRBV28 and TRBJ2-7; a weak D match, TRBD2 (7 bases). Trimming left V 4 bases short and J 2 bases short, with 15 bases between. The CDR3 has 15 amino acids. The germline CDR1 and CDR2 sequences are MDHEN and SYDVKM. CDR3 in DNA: TGTGCCAGCAGTTCGGGCGGGGGCCCTCCCTACGAGCAGTACTTC. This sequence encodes CASSSGGGPPYEQYF.

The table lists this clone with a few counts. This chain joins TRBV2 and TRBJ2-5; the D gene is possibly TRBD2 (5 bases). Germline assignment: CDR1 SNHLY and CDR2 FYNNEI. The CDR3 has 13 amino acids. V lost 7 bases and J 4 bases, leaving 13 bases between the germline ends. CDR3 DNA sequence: TGTGCCAGCACGCCGGGGTTGGGAGAGACCCAGTACTTC. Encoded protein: CASTPGLGETQYF.

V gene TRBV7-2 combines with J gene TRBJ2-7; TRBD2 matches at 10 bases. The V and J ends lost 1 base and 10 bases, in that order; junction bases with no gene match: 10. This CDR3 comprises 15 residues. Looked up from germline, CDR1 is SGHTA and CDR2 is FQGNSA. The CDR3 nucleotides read TGTGCCAGCAGCTTAGTAACGAGCGGGAGGGCCGGTCAGTACTTC. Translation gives CASSLVTSGRAGQYF.

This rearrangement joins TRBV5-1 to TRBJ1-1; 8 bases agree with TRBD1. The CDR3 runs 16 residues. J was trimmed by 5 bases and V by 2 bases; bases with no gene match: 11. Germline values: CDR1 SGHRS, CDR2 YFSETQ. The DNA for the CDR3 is TGCGCCAGCAGCTTAGGGGGCAGACAGGGGAAGACTGAAGCTTTCTTT. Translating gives CASSLGGRQGKTEAFF. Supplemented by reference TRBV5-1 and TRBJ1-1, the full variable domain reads KAGVTQTPRYLIKTRGQQVTLSCSPISGHRSVSWYQQTPGQGLQFLFEYFSETQRNKGNFPGRFSGRQFSNSRSEMNVSTLELGDSALYLCASSLGGRQGKTEAFFGQGTRLTVV.

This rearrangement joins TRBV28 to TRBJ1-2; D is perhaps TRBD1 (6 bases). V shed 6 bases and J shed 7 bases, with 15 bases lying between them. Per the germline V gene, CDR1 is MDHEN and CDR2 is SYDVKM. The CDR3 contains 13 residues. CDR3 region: CASRLGGRPGYTF. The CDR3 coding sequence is TGTGCCAGCAGACTCGGGGGCAGACCTGGCTACACCTTC.

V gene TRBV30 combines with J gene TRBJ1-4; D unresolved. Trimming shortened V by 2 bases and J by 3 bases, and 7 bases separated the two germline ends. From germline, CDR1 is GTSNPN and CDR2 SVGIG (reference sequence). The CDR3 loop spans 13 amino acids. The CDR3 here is CAWSNRANEKLFF. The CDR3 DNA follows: TGTGCCTGGAGTAATAGGGCTAATGAAAAACTGTTTTTT.

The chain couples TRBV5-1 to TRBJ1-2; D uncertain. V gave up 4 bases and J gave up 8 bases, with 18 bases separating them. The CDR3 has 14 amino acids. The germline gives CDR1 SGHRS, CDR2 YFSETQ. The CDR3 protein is CASSPRQSEGGYTF. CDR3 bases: TGCGCCAGCAGCCCCCGCCAATCTGAGGGCGGCTACACCTTC.